One sample yielded the 27 T cell receptor beta chains listed below, sequenced in a study of shared clonotypes between healthy human individuals. Here immunoSEQ multiplex PCR was the method, and the copy in TCRdb shows in-frame clones only, minus some. The sample comprises millions of clones, around 95% of which are singletons, and around 0.13% rests with the top ten. The sample taken for sequencing was naive CD4+ T cells sorted from blood. This sample's subset: CD45RA+ positively selected. These TCRs come from a man aged 18-30 years in good health.

This clone was seen once. This chain joins TRBV5-5 and TRBJ2-5; 7 nucleotides match TRBD2. CDR1 is SGHKS and CDR2 is YYEKEE in the germline V gene (reference sequence). The CDR3 has 15 amino acids. J gave up 2 bases and V 5 bases, and 9 bases lay outside the gene matches. The CDR3 loop is CASSGRSGGQETQYF. For the CDR3, the DNA is TGTGCCAGCAGTGGCCGATCGGGAGGTCAAGAGACCCAGTACTTC.

This chain connects TRBV5-4 to TRBJ1-2; a weak D match, TRBD1 (5 bases). The CDR3 covers 15 residues. V gave up 4 bases and J gave up 0 bases, with 13 bases separating them. Germline-derived CDR1 and CDR2 are SGHNT and YYREEE (reference sequence). For the CDR3, the DNA is TGTGCCAGCAGCCCCCAGGGCGGATCTAACTATGGCTACACCTTC. Residues: CASSPQGGSNYGYTF.

In the case of this clone: Distinct nucleotide sequences in the sample also encode this CDR3. The chain has TRBV7-2 and TRBJ2-7; a possible D gene is TRBD2 (5 bases). V was shortened by 0 bases and J by 0 bases, with 9 bases between the two germline ends. The germline CDR1 and CDR2 sequences are SGHTA and FQGNSA. This CDR3 region has 15 residues. Written as DNA, the CDR3 is TGTGCCAGCAGCTTAGCCCCGGGGAGCTCCTACGAGCAGTACTTC. Its protein product is CASSLAPGSSYEQYF.

Concerning this clone itself: This sample includes further DNA sequences coding for the same CDR3. The rearrangement joins TRBV5-1 to TRBJ2-7, with D unclear. The CDR3 has 12 residues. Germline CDR1 is SGHRS and CDR2 is YFSETQ. V was clipped by 0 bases and J by 1 base, with 2 bases between them. This CDR3 reads CASSLVSYEQYF. The CDR3 DNA sequence: TGCGCCAGCAGCTTGGTGTCCTACGAGCAGTACTTC.

The chain employs TRBV6-5 and TRBJ2-1; TRBD1 is a possible D gene (5 bases). The CDR3 is 15 amino acids. Deletions cut 5 bases from V and 6 bases from J, with 17 bases between. The germline V gene has CDR1 MNHEY and CDR2 SVGAGI. CDR3 bases: TGTGCCAGCAGTCCTCCGGACCAGGGTGCCAATGAGCAGTTCTTC. This gives the protein CASSPPDQGANEQFF.

CDR3 DNA: TGTGCCAGCAGTTTCGGCGGACAGGGTAATCAGCCCCAGCATTTT. This codes for CASSFGGQGNQPQHF. This rearrangement joins TRBV28 to TRBJ1-5; 8 bases fit TRBD1. Per the germline V gene, CDR1 is MDHEN and CDR2 is SYDVKM. CDR3 length equals 15 residues. V was pared by 3 bases and J by 4 bases, with 5 bases of the junction left unmatched.

This chain joins TRBV6-1 and TRBJ2-5; D not certain. CDR1 and CDR2 from the germline V gene are MNHNS and SASEGT. Trimming took off 7 bases at V and 2 bases at J, with 8 bases between the two ends. CDR3 length: 12 amino acids. The CDR3 here is CASKAGQETQYF. The CDR3 DNA is TGTGCCAGCAAAGCAGGACAAGAGACCCAGTACTTC.

The table lists this clone with a few counts. The chain employs TRBV28 and TRBJ2-4; 7 positions match TRBD1. In germline, CDR1 is MDHEN, CDR2 SYDVKM. The CDR3 consists of 15 residues. V trimming: 2 bases; J trimming: 9 bases; junction bases outside the gene matches: 10. The CDR3 loop is CASSLEGRGKGIQYF. The CDR3 coding sequence is TGTGCCAGCAGTTTAGAGGGCAGGGGGAAAGGCATTCAGTACTTC. Drawing the rest from reference TRBV28 and TRBJ2-4, the complete variable domain is DVKVTQSSRYLVKRTGEKVFLECVQDMDHENMFWYRQDPGLGLRLIYFSYDVKMKEKGDIPEGYSVSREKKERFSLILESASTNQTSMYLCASSLEGRGKGIQYFGAGTRLSVL.

For this clone: Other DNA sequences from this sample encode an identical CDR3 as well. The chain recombines TRBV2 with TRBJ2-3, with 7 bases matching TRBD1. Trimming cost V 6 bases and J 6 bases; bases outside gene matches: 0. Germline loops: CDR1 SNHLY, CDR2 FYNNEI. This CDR3 has 11 amino acids. The CDR3 region is CASRTGDTQYF. The DNA of the CDR3 is TGTGCCAGCAGGACAGGGGATACGCAGTATTTT.

As concerns this clone: Other DNA sequences from this sample encode an identical CDR3 as well. This sequence joins TRBV9 and TRBJ2-3, with D unclear. Trimming took 3 bases from V and 0 from J, leaving 5 bases between them. The CDR3 spans 13 residues. Germline values: CDR1 SGDLS, CDR2 YYNGEE. CDR3: CASSATSTDTQYF. CDR3 coding DNA: TGTGCCAGCAGCGCTACTAGCACAGATACGCAGTATTTT.

The CDR3 DNA reads as TGTGCCAGCAGCCAAGATCGTGGGGAGGGCACAGATACGCAGTATTTT. Residues: CASSQDRGEGTDTQYF. V is TRBV4-2 and J is TRBJ2-3; TRBD2 might be the D (6 bases). This CDR3 spans 16 amino acids. V lost 0 bases and J 1 base, leaving 11 bases between the germline ends. Germline lookup yields CDR1 LGHNA and CDR2 YNFKEQ.

The genes are TRBV5-1 and TRBJ2-3, with D perhaps TRBD2 (6 bases). The V gene lost 6 bases and the J gene lost 0 bases, with 14 bases spanning the gap. Germline CDR1 and CDR2: SGHRS and YFSETQ. This CDR3 contains 15 residues. The CDR3 nucleotides are TGCGCCAGCACCGCCGGGGGTACTAGCACAGATACGCAGTATTTT. It yields the protein CASTAGGTSTDTQYF.

V is TRBV6-1 and J is TRBJ1-5; D not resolved. Germline lookup yields CDR1 MNHNS and CDR2 SASEGT. The ends were cut back, 1 base at V and 7 bases at J, with 11 bases in the middle. The CDR3 loop spans 14 amino acids. This chain's CDR3 is CASSEGLGHQPQHF. The DNA of the CDR3 is TGTGCCAGCAGTGAAGGTTTGGGCCACCAGCCCCAGCATTTT.

The V and J genes are TRBV6-5 and TRBJ1-2; tentative D call: TRBD1 (6 bases). V lost 6 bases and J lost 11, with 22 bases in between. This CDR3 has 14 amino acids. The V gene's germline CDR1 is MNHEY and CDR2 SVGAGI. The CDR3, as DNA: TGTGCCAGCAGCACCCTAGCGTCCACAGGGAGGTACACCTTC. It encodes CASSTLASTGRYTF.

The V and J genes are TRBV5-5 and TRBJ2-1, with D hard to call. The CDR3 has 12 residues. Trimming cost V 0 bases and J 11 bases, with 9 bases left between them. Germline CDR1 SGHKS, CDR2 YYEKEE (reference sequence). CDR3: CASSLEQTKQFF. As DNA, the CDR3 is TGTGCCAGCAGCTTGGAGCAAACAAAGCAGTTCTTC.

This chain joins TRBV7-2 and TRBJ2-5, with D perhaps TRBD1 or TRBD2 (5 bases each). This CDR3 has 14 residues. V was trimmed by 5 bases and J by 7 bases, leaving 17 bases between them. Germline V gene lookup returns CDR1 SGHTA and CDR2 FQGNSA. CDR3 sequence reads: CASSPTGPSLTQYF. The CDR3 coding sequence is TGTGCCAGCAGCCCGACGGGACCGTCCTTGACCCAGTACTTC.

This sequence joins TRBV5-6 and TRBJ2-7, with D perhaps TRBD2 (6 bases). This CDR3 contains 14 residues. V was trimmed by 5 bases and J by 3 bases, leaving 15 bases between them. Germline CDR1 and CDR2: SGHDT and YYEEEE. For the CDR3, the DNA is TGTGCCAGCAGTGTAGGAGGGATTCTCTACGAGCAGTACTTC. It specifies CASSVGGILYEQYF.

V and J are TRBV12-5 and TRBJ1-5; TRBD1 matches at 7 bases. The CDR3 totals 15 residues. Germline V gene lookup returns CDR1 LGHNT and CDR2 FRNRAP. V shed 6 bases and J 1 base; nucleotides not matched to a gene: 6. The CDR3: CASGPTGASNQPQHF. The CDR3 nucleotides are TGTGCTAGTGGCCCTACAGGGGCAAGCAATCAGCCCCAGCATTTT. Full variable domain (rest looked up from reference TRBV12-5 and TRBJ1-5): DARVTQTPRHKVTEMGQEVTMRCQPILGHNTVFWYRQTMMQGLELLAYFRNRAPLDDSGMPKDRFSAEMPDATLATLKIQPSEPRDSAVYFCASGPTGASNQPQHFGDGTRLSIL.

V and J are TRBV4-1 and TRBJ1-6, with 7 nucleotides matching TRBD1. V trimming: 3 bases; J trimming: 0 bases; junction bases outside the gene matches: 5. The length of the CDR3 is 17 residues. CDR1 is MGHRA, CDR2 YSYEKL, per germline. CDR3 sequence reads: CASSQTDRSSYNSPLHF. CDR3 coding DNA: TGCGCCAGCAGCCAGACGGACAGGAGCTCCTATAATTCACCCCTCCACTTT.

V usage is TRBV11-2 and J usage is TRBJ1-1; D is perhaps TRBD1 (5 bases). CDR1 is SGHAT, CDR2 FQNNGV, per germline. Deletions cut 4 bases from V and 1 base from J, with 16 bases between. This CDR3 contains 16 residues. CDR3 in amino acids: CASSSRGGSANTEAFF. The CDR3 DNA follows: TGTGCCAGCAGCTCGCGGGGGGGATCGGCGAACACTGAAGCTTTCTTT. The variable domain in full, with the rest retrieved from reference TRBV11-2 and TRBJ1-1, is EAGVAQSPRYKIIEKRQSVAFWCNPISGHATLYWYQQILGQGPKLLIQFQNNGVVDDSQLPKDRFSAERLKGVDSTLKIQPAKLEDSAVYLCASSSRGGSANTEAFFGQGTRLTVV.

V usage is TRBV27 and J usage is TRBJ1-6; D gene ambiguous. The V gene's germline CDR1 is MNHEY and CDR2 SMNVEV (reference sequence). The CDR3 totals 14 residues. Trimming stripped 6 bases from V and 4 bases from J, with 10 bases between. The DNA for the CDR3 is TGTGCCAGCAGGAACGGTGGTTATAATTCACCCCTCCACTTT. This translates into CASRNGGYNSPLHF.

The chain links TRBV19 to TRBJ2-5; D is perhaps TRBD1 or TRBD2 (6 bases each). The V and J ends lost 11 bases and 1 base respectively, with 17 bases between them. Per germline, CDR1 LNHDA and CDR2 SQIVND (reference sequence). This CDR3 has 14 amino acids. DNA of the CDR3: TGTGCCTCAGGAGGAGGGGGGTCCCAAGAGACCCAGTACTTC. Encoded protein: CASGGGGSQETQYF.

The chain joins TRBV9 to TRBJ1-1; D ambiguous. Trimming pared 0 bases from V and 3 bases from J, leaving 9 bases between. Germline V gene data show CDR1 as SGDLS and CDR2 as YYNGEE. CDR3 size: 14 residues. CDR3 nucleotides: TGTGCCAGCAGCGTAGAAGTGGTAGACACTGAAGCTTTCTTT. Amino acids: CASSVEVVDTEAFF. Filled out from reference TRBV9 and TRBJ1-1, the complete variable domain reads DSGVTQTPKHLITATGQRVTLRCSPRSGDLSVYWYQQSLDQGLQFLIQYYNGEERAKGNILERFSAQQFPDLHSELNLSSLELGDSALYFCASSVEVVDTEAFFGQGTRLTVV.

The CDR3 reads CASRQGKGPPLHF. The DNA for the CDR3 is TGTGCCAGCAGGCAGGGGAAAGGTCCACCCCTCCACTTT. The V and J genes are TRBV6-5 and TRBJ1-6; tentative D call: TRBD1 (6 bases). The CDR3 runs 13 residues. Germline-derived CDR1 and CDR2 are MNHEY and SVGAGI. V was clipped by 6 bases and J by 11 bases, with 14 bases between them.

The chain has TRBV5-4 and TRBJ2-1, with a possible D match to TRBD1 (7 bases). Trimming took 4 bases from V and 9 from J, leaving 20 bases between them. Per germline, CDR1 SGHNT and CDR2 YYREEE (reference sequence). The CDR3 is 15 residues long. Written as DNA, the CDR3 is TGTGCCAGCAGCGCCGGAGGGGGCGATATACCTGAGCAGTTCTTC. Protein sequence: CASSAGGGDIPEQFF.

CDR3 loop: CASSRETAANGGYTF. The CDR3 region has the DNA TGTGCCAGCAGCCGAGAGACAGCAGCTAATGGTGGCTACACCTTC. This chain links TRBV5-4 with TRBJ1-2, with D possibly matching TRBD1 (5 bases). CDR1 is SGHNT and CDR2 is YYREEE in the germline V gene (reference sequence). The CDR3 runs 15 residues. With 4 bases removed from V and 7 bases from J, the gap between germline ends came to 20 bases.

For this clone: The same CDR3 can be traced to other DNA sequences in this sample. This chain uses TRBV5-6 with TRBJ2-7; 8 bases are a match to TRBD2. This CDR3 region has 15 residues. The V gene end was trimmed by 2 bases and the J gene end by 0 bases; junction bases not matched to a gene: 4. The V gene's germline CDR1 is SGHDT and CDR2 YYEEEE. The chain's CDR3 is CASSFSGGLSYEQYF. For the CDR3, the DNA is TGTGCCAGCAGCTTCAGCGGGGGCCTCTCCTACGAGCAGTACTTC.